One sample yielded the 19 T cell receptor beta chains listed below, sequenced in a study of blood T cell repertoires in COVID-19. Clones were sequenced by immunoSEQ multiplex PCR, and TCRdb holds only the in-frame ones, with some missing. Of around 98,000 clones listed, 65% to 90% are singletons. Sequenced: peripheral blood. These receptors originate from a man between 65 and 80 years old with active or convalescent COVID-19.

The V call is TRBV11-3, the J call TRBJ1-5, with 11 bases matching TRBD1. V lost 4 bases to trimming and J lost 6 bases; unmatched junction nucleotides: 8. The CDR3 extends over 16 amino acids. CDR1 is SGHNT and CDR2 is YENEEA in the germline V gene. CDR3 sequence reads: CASSYAGTGGGQPQHF. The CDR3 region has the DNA TGTGCCAGCAGCTACGCCGGGACAGGGGGTGGTCAGCCCCAGCATTTT.

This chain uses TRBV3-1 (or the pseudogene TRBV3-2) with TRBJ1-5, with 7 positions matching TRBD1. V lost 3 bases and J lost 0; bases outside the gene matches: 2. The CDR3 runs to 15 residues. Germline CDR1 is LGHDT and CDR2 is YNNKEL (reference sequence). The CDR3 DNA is TGTGCCAGCAGCCAGACAGGGAATAGCAATCAGCCCCAGCATTTT. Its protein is CASSQTGNSNQPQHF.

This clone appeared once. The CDR3 loop reads CAWTRVNEQFF. In nucleotides, the CDR3 is TGTGCCTGGACCAGGGTCAATGAGCAGTTCTTC. V usage is TRBV30 and J usage is TRBJ2-1; TRBD1 might be the D (5 bases). Germline V gene sequence: CDR1 GTSNPN, CDR2 SVGIG (reference sequence). The CDR3 runs 11 residues. Trimming cost V 4 bases and J 6 bases, with 7 bases left between them.

The CDR3 sequence: CASSKTWSYNEQFF. As DNA, the CDR3 is TGCGCCAGCAGTAAGACATGGTCCTACAATGAGCAGTTCTTC. The chain is built from TRBV10-1 and TRBJ2-1; D unresolved. The CDR3 runs to 14 residues. Germline V gene sequence: CDR1 WNHNN, CDR2 SYGVQD (reference sequence). Trimming took off 5 bases at V and 1 base at J, with 9 bases between the two ends.

The CDR3 nucleotides are TGTGCCAGCAGCACCGGGACTAGCGGGGGGGCGAGGGAGACCCAGTACTTC. Protein: CASSTGTSGGARETQYF. J is TRBJ2-5 and V is TRBV2; the match to TRBD2 covers 16 bases. This CDR3 comprises 17 residues. The V gene's germline CDR1 is SNHLY and CDR2 FYNNEI. V trimming: 6 bases; J trimming: 5 bases; junction bases outside the gene matches: 9.

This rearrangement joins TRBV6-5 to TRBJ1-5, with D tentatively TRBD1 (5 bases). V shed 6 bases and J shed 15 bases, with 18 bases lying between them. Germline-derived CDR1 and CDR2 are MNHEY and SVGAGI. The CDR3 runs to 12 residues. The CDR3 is CASSQPGGPWHF. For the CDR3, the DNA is TGTGCCAGCAGCCAGCCCGGGGGACCATGGCATTTT.

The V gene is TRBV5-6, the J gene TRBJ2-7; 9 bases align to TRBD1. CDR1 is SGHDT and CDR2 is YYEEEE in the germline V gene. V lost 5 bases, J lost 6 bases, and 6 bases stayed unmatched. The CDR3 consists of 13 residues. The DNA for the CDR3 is TGTGCCAGCAGTAAAGGGACAGGGACCGAGCAGTACTTC. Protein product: CASSKGTGTEQYF.

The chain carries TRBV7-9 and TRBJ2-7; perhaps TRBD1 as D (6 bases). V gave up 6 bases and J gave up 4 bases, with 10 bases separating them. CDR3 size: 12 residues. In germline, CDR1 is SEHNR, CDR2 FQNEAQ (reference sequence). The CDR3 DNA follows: TGTGCCAGCAGTCGGACAGAATACGAGCAGTACTTC. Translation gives CASSRTEYEQYF.

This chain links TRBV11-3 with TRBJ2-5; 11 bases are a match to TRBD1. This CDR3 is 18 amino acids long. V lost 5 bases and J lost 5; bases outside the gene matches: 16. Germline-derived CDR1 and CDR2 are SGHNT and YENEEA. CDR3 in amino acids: CASSPGTGGMTVLETQYF. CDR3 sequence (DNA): TGTGCCAGCAGCCCCGGGACAGGGGGTATGACGGTACTGGAGACCCAGTACTTC.

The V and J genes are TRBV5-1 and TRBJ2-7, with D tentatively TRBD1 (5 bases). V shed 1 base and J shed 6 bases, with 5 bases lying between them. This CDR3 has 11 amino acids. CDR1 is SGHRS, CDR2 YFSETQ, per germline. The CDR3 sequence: CASSLQGEQYF. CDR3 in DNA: TGCGCCAGCAGCTTGCAGGGCGAGCAGTACTTC. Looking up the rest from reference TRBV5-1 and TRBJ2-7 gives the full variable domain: KAGVTQTPRYLIKTRGQQVTLSCSPISGHRSVSWYQQTPGQGLQFLFEYFSETQRNKGNFPGRFSGRQFSNSRSEMNVSTLELGDSALYLCASSLQGEQYFGPGTRLTVT.

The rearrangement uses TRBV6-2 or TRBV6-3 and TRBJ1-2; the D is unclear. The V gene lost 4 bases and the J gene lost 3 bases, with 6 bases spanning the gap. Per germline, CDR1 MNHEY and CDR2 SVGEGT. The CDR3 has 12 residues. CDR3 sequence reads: CASSFTDYGYTF. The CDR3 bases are TGTGCCAGCAGTTTCACAGACTATGGCTACACCTTC.

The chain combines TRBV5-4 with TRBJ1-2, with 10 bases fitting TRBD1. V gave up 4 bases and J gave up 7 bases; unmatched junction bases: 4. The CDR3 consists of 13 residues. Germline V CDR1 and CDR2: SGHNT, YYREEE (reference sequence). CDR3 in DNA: TGTGCCAGCAGCAAGGGACAGGGGTTTGGCTACACCTTC. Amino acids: CASSKGQGFGYTF.

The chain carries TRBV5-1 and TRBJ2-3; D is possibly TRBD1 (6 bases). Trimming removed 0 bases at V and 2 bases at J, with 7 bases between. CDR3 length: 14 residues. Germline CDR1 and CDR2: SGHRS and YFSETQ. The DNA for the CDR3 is TGCGCCAGCAGCTTGGGGGACACCACAGATACGCAGTATTTT. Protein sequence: CASSLGDTTDTQYF.

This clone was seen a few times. The CDR3 nucleotides read TGTGCCAGCAGCCAAGGGGCTACCACTGAAGCTTTCTTT. It specifies CASSQGATTEAFF. This sequence joins TRBV4-2 and TRBJ1-1; D not resolved. The germline V and J ends were trimmed by 1 base and 4 bases, with 7 bases remaining between them. The germline CDR1 and CDR2 sequences are LGHNA and YNFKEQ. This CDR3 contains 13 residues.

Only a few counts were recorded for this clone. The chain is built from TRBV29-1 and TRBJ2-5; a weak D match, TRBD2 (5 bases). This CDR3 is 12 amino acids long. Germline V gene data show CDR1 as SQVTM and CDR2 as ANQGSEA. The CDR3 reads CSSTGSGETQYF. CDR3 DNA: TGCAGTTCTACGGGGAGCGGAGAGACCCAGTACTTC.

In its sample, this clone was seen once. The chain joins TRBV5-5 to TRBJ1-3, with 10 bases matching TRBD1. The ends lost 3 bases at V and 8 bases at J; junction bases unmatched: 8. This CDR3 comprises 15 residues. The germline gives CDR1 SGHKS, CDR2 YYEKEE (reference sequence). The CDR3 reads CASSSGPGQGHTIYF. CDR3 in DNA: TGTGCCAGCAGCTCTGGTCCGGGACAGGGGCACACCATATATTTT.

The chain's CDR3 is CASSEGNRNTNQPQHF. In DNA form, the CDR3 reads TGTGCCAGCTCAGAGGGTAACAGAAACACAAATCAGCCCCAGCATTTT. The chain has TRBV18 and TRBJ1-5; D uncertain. Deletions cut 5 bases from V and 4 bases from J, with 18 bases between. The CDR3 loop spans 16 amino acids. CDR1 KGHSH and CDR2 LQKENI come from the germline V gene. The full variable domain, rest sourced from reference TRBV18 and TRBJ1-5, is NAGVMQNPRHLVRRRGQEARLRCSPMKGHSHVYWYRQLPEEGLKFMVYLQKENIIDESGMPKERFSAEFPKEGPSILRIQQVVRGDSAAYFCASSEGNRNTNQPQHFGDGTRLSIL.

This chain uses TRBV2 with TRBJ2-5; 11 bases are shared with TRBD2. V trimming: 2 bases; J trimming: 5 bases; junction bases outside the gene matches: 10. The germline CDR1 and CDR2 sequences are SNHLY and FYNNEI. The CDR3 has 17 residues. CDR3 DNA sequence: TGTGCCAGCAGTGAATGGGCTAGCGGGGGGACGAAGGAGACCCAGTACTTC. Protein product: CASSEWASGGTKETQYF. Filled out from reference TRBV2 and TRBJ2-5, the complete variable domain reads EPEVTQTPSHQVTQMGQEVILRCVPISNHLYFYWYRQILGQKVEFLVSFYNNEISEKSEIFDDQFSVERPDGSNFTLKIRSTKLEDSAMYFCASSEWASGGTKETQYFGPGTRLLVL.

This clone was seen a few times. CDR3 DNA: TGCAGTGCTAGTCCGTCCAGGGGGGAGGAAAAACTGTTTTTT. This encodes CSASPSRGEEKLFF. The rearrangement joins TRBV20-1 to TRBJ1-4; 7 nucleotides line up with TRBD1. The CDR3 runs to 14 residues. Germline lookup yields CDR1 DFQATT and CDR2 SNEGSKA (reference sequence). Losses at the gene ends were 3 bases for V and 8 bases for J; bases not matched to a gene: 9.